Below, one T cell receptor (beta chain) is given with its context. This CDR3 contains 16 residues. Germline V gene data show CDR1 as SGHNT and CDR2 as YYREEE (reference sequence). Trimming left V 0 bases short and J 4 bases short, with 13 bases between. This sample is drawn from a study of technical replicates of blood from several donors. Method: immunoSEQ multiplex PCR; TCRdb's copy keeps in-frame clones and lacks some. The top ten clones hold approximately 0.28% of a sample with some 70,000 clones, roughly 97% of them seen once. Sequenced sample: T cells isolated from PBMCs. The sequence was obtained from a human donor in good health. The chain combines TRBV5-4 with TRBJ2-2, with D maybe TRBD1 (7 bases). CDR3 nucleotide sequence: TGTGCCAGCAGCTTGGCAGGGGGGAGTCCCACCGGGGAGCTGTTTTTT. Translation: CASSLAGGSPTGELFF.